The T cell receptor (beta chain) under discussion was sequenced for a study of T cells in Graves' hyperthyroidism and ophthalmopathy. Study summary: Peripheral blood was obtained at initial diagnosis, preceding any treatment. Study-level results: In blood, most of the thyroid clonotypes expanded above 0.001 were also present.

Newly diagnosed hyperthyroidism, duration under 2 months, in patients aged 18 to 65. A roughly 9.3 ml volume of fresh peripheral blood provided the PBMCs. CDR1 and CDR2 (germline): MNHEY, SMNVEV (reference sequence). The length of the CDR3 is 13 residues. Trimming pared 3 bases from V and 9 bases from J, leaving 9 bases between. This clonotype showed up many times. Its specificity is not known. TCR beta CDR3 regions were amplified from RNA transcripts. The TCR CDR3 first-round RT-PCR relied on the HTBI primer set. TCRdb fed the multiplex PCR reads into MiXCR, producing one record per CDR3 protein. The profile covers about 350,000 distinct CDR3 sequences, with approximately 15% appearing a single time and around 25% taken by the ten largest.

Sequences were obtained from blood. The chain links TRBV27 to TRBJ1-6; weak D call: TRBD1 (6 bases). This TCR was recovered from a woman under 40 with Graves' hyperthyroidism. The CDR3 protein is CASSFTGSSPLHF. The CDR3 nucleotides are TGTGCCAGCAGTTTTACAGGGAGTTCACCCCTCCACTTT.